The sequence of this TCR beta chain was determined in a study of cytomegalovirus exposure and HLA in healthy donors. Nominally healthy donors were sampled, though unrecorded immune exposures were likely. Regarding the study as a whole: Earlier analysis found most TCR beta V segments productive about 87% or about 30% of the time. Accurate prediction of HLA-A and HLA-B alleles (for most subjects) was reportedly achieved from TCR beta sequences. In vitro data verified three CMV-associated chains as specific for CMV antigens.

It was with 60 Vbeta and 13 Jbeta primers that the PCR ran. Libraries were prepared by immunoSEQ multiplex PCR; TCRdb keeps only in-frame clonotypes and omits some of them. This sample carries more than 95,000 clones, over 9.5% of them seen once, and the ten largest clones take roughly 16%. Trimming removed 6 bases at V and 6 bases at J, with 15 bases between. Germline CDR1 is SQVTM and CDR2 is ANQGSEA. The CDR3 sequence is 12 residues long. This clone has just a few counts. Antigen unknown. The sequence came from a middle-aged man in good health and CMV-seropositive. The J gene is TRBJ2-7, the V gene TRBV29-1; D possibly corresponds to TRBD2 (5 bases). The sample taken for sequencing was PBMCs. The CDR3: CSVAGRDSEQYF. The DNA of the CDR3 is TGCAGCGTCGCCGGCCGGGATTCCGAGCAGTACTTC.